The clone carrying this TCR beta chain has a single count. Its antigen remains unknown. Trimming took 0 bases from V and 3 from J, leaving 12 bases between them. This CDR3 has 16 amino acids. Germline-derived CDR1 and CDR2 are SGHRS and YFSETQ. Generated by immunoSEQ multiplex PCR, the TCRdb table keeps only in-frame clones and is missing some. The repertoire consists of about 130,000 clones, with more than 70% occurring once and the leading ten covering roughly 1.4%. The entry originates in a study of T cell responses to AZD1222 COVID-19 vaccine. Study as a whole: Pooling covered second doses at about 4 or about 12 weeks.

Study-wide points: Baseline serostatus was positive in only a handful of AZD1222 recipients. Spike was spanned by vaccine-associated CD4 TCRs, which were dominant at 160-218 and 743-854. Donors were chiefly white British, with a greater number of females, and clonal diversity was perhaps underestimated.

The clonotype originates from an adult in good health. The chain links TRBV5-1 to TRBJ1-4; D might be TRBD1 (6 bases). Sequencing used peripheral blood, obtained on day 0 of AZD1222 vaccination. The CDR3 region is CASSLGAGVSNEKLFF. CDR3 nucleotide sequence: TGCGCCAGCAGCTTGGGGGCAGGGGTGTCTAATGAAAAACTGTTTTTT.